This passage covers 31 T cell receptor beta chains from one sample sequenced in a study of T-cell reconstitution after alpha-beta-depleted transplantation in children (dated by TCRdb to the mid-2010s). The library relied on PCR. Sequencing was carried out with an Illumina HiSeq 2500. Molecular barcoding was employed in the preparation of TCR libraries, with unique molecular identifiers being used to normalize TCRbeta repertoire quantification. TCRdb reanalyzed the raw reads on its own, using fastp at Q25 for trimming and MiXCR for clone calling, and kept in-frame beta chains. Rows with a matching CDR3 protein are joined into one entry that keeps the most common DNA and genes. The sample table contains about 610,000 distinct CDR3 sequences; only one count was recorded for 10% of them. The ten largest clones represent less than 4.5% of the sample. The sequences come from PBMCs from the stem cell graft donor, collected from the stem cell graft. The receptor source for this set is a human donor who donated a stem cell graft to a child with acute myeloid leukemia.

The V and J genes are TRBV28 and TRBJ2-2, with unresolved D. The CDR3 is 13 residues long. CDR1 and CDR2 from the germline V gene are MDHEN and SYDVKM. V was pared by 6 bases and J by 6 bases, with 11 bases between. Here the CDR3 DNA reads TGTGCCAGCAGCCTCGATTCTCCCGGGGAGCTGTTTTTT. Amino acid sequence: CASSLDSPGELFF.

This clonotype came up many times. The chain combines TRBV2 with TRBJ2-3; D unresolved. Deletions cut 6 bases from V and 5 bases from J, with 15 bases between. CDR3 length: 14 amino acids. Germline lookup yields CDR1 SNHLY and CDR2 FYNNEI. CDR3 bases: TGTGCCAGCAGGCCCGCGAGTCCCGGAGATACGCAGTATTTT. Protein: CASRPASPGDTQYF. The full variable domain, completed using reference TRBV2 and TRBJ2-3, is EPEVTQTPSHQVTQMGQEVILRCVPISNHLYFYWYRQILGQKVEFLVSFYNNEISEKSEIFDDQFSVERPDGSNFTLKIRSTKLEDSAMYFCASRPASPGDTQYFGPGTRLTVL.

This clonotype has just a few counts. The chain recombines TRBV18 with TRBJ2-1; 7 bases agree with TRBD1. The CDR3 has 15 amino acids. The V and J ends lost 0 bases and 3 bases, in that order; junction bases with no gene match: 2. Germline V gives CDR1 KGHSH, CDR2 LQKENI. CDR3 in amino acids: CASSPPTGNYNEQFF. DNA for the CDR3: TGTGCCAGCTCACCACCGACAGGGAACTACAATGAGCAGTTCTTC.

This clonotype was detected ten times or more. The chain is built from TRBV6-5 and TRBJ1-1; tentative D call: TRBD1 (6 bases). Trimming shortened V by 6 bases and J by 2 bases, and 10 bases separated the two germline ends. The CDR3 is made up of 13 amino acids. Germline values: CDR1 MNHEY, CDR2 SVGAGI. DNA for the CDR3: TGTGCCAGCAGCTACAGGGCCAACACTGAAGCTTTCTTT. Encoded protein: CASSYRANTEAFF.

This clonotype was counted ten times or more. The chain recombines TRBV12-3 or TRBV12-4 with TRBJ1-1; TRBD1 matches at 11 bases. V trimming: 7 bases; J trimming: 4 bases; junction bases outside the gene matches: 8. The CDR3 is made up of 15 amino acids. Here the CDR3 reads CASNRGQGGSTEAFF. CDR3 DNA sequence: TGTGCCAGCAATAGGGGACAGGGGGGTAGCACTGAAGCTTTCTTT.

This chain uses TRBV30 with TRBJ2-2; perhaps TRBD1 as D (5 bases). Germline values: CDR1 GTSNPN, CDR2 SVGIG (reference sequence). This CDR3 comprises 14 residues. Trimming pared 0 bases from V and 2 bases from J, leaving 7 bases between. The CDR3 protein is CAWSVGENTGELFF. The CDR3 DNA reads TGTGCCTGGAGTGTAGGGGAAAACACCGGGGAGCTGTTTTTT.

The sample holds a few counts of this clonotype. The chain recombines TRBV20-1 with TRBJ2-7; possible D gene TRBD2, 7 bases. The germline V gene encodes CDR1 DFQATT and CDR2 SNEGSKA (reference sequence). V was clipped by 4 bases and J by 5 bases, with 21 bases between them. The CDR3 runs 15 residues. CDR3 sequence: CSAIRGIGRTDEQYF. Written as DNA, the CDR3 is TGCAGTGCTATCAGGGGTATCGGGAGGACCGACGAGCAGTACTTC.

This clonotype came up a few times. V gene TRBV3-1 combines with J gene TRBJ2-7, with TRBD2 matching 8 bases. Trimming removed 4 bases from V and 6 bases from J; junction bases left unmatched: 11. Germline lookup yields CDR1 LGHDT and CDR2 YNNKEL (reference sequence). The CDR3 is 15 residues long. The CDR3 nucleotides are TGTGCCAGCAGCCCCCAGGGACTAGGAGGTCGCGAGCAGTACTTC. Translated, it gives CASSPQGLGGREQYF.

This clonotype was observed many times. The chain carries TRBV9 and TRBJ1-2; TRBD1 aligns across 7 bases. The V and J ends lost 0 bases and 4 bases, in that order; junction bases with no gene match: 12. The CDR3 has 17 residues. Germline CDR1 SGDLS, CDR2 YYNGEE. This CDR3 reads CASSVDGTALRAYGYTF. DNA for the CDR3: TGTGCCAGCAGCGTAGATGGGACAGCGCTTAGAGCCTATGGCTACACCTTC.

This clonotype has a count of ten or more. The chain recombines TRBV24-1 with TRBJ2-2, with TRBD1 identical over 9 bases. The CDR3 has 15 residues. Germline trimming cut 12 bases from V and 6 bases from J; bases unmatched to any gene: 13. The germline V gene encodes CDR1 KGHDR and CDR2 SFDVKD. CDR3 loop: CASAPGQGDSGELFF. The CDR3 bases are TGTGCCTCGGCTCCGGGACAGGGAGATTCCGGGGAGCTGTTTTTT.

The rearrangement links TRBV7-3 to TRBJ2-2; tentatively, D is TRBD2 (6 bases). Trimming shortened V by 3 bases and J by 5 bases, and 16 bases separated the two germline ends. CDR1 is SGHTA, CDR2 FQGTGA, per germline. This CDR3 contains 16 residues. The CDR3 is CASSFVPGAGTGELFF. CDR3 coding DNA: TGTGCCAGCAGCTTCGTTCCCGGGGCGGGGACCGGGGAGCTGTTTTTT.

This clonotype came up a few times. The V call is TRBV20-1, the J call TRBJ1-3; the D gene is possibly TRBD1 (6 bases). Per the germline V gene, CDR1 is DFQATT and CDR2 is SNEGSKA (reference sequence). V shed 3 bases and J shed 4 bases, with 13 bases lying between them. CDR3 length equals 14 residues. The CDR3, as DNA: TGCAGTGCTAGCGATGGGGGGCTAGGAAACACCATATATTTT. Residues: CSASDGGLGNTIYF.

The chain uses TRBV29-1 and TRBJ1-2; 12 bases fit TRBD1. This CDR3 region has 15 residues. Per germline, CDR1 SQVTM and CDR2 ANQGSEA. Trimming removed 5 bases from V and 4 bases from J; junction bases left unmatched: 8. The CDR3 reads CSVLQGQGAGYGYTF. The CDR3 DNA sequence: TGCAGCGTTCTACAGGGACAGGGGGCAGGCTATGGCTACACCTTC.

This clonotype was seen at least ten times. This chain uses TRBV19 with TRBJ1-5; 7 bases match TRBD1. The germline V gene has CDR1 LNHDA and CDR2 SQIVND (reference sequence). This CDR3 is built from 13 residues. The V gene end was trimmed by 5 bases and the J gene end by 6 bases; junction bases not matched to a gene: 4. CDR3 nucleotides: TGTGCCAGTAGTGCTGACAGGGTTCAGCCCCAGCATTTT. Its translation: CASSADRVQPQHF.

This clonotype was detected ten times or more. The chain has TRBV10-3 and TRBJ2-1, with D possibly being TRBD2 (6 bases). Trimming shortened V by 6 bases and J by 2 bases, and 11 bases separated the two germline ends. The CDR3 length is 14 residues. From germline, CDR1 is ENHRY and CDR2 SYGVKD. For the CDR3, the DNA is TGTGCCATCAGCACCAGCGGGCCCTACAATGAGCAGTTCTTC. Residues: CAISTSGPYNEQFF.

This chain connects TRBV2 to TRBJ2-1; a weak D match, TRBD2 (6 bases). Trimming left V 4 bases short and J 4 bases short, with 11 bases between. This CDR3 is 14 amino acids long. Germline-derived CDR1 and CDR2 are SNHLY and FYNNEI. The CDR3 region is CASSVRGTYNEQFF. CDR3 in DNA: TGTGCCAGCAGTGTAAGAGGGACTTACAATGAGCAGTTCTTC.

Of note for this clonotype: A read error may explain this, as a much larger clone is one base away. This chain links TRBV7-2 with TRBJ2-7; D possibly corresponds to TRBD2 (5 bases). Trimming removed 3 bases at V and 0 bases at J, with 9 bases between. CDR1 SGHTA and CDR2 FQGNSA come from the germline V gene. The CDR3 is made up of 14 amino acids. The CDR3 region has the DNA TGTGCCAGCAGCTTCGACGGGGTCTCCTACGAGCAGTACTTC. Translated: CASSFDGVSYEQYF.

CDR3 residues: CSARPPGGKSNTEAFF. The CDR3 bases are TGCAGTGCTAGACCTCCCGGGGGGAAAAGTAACACTGAAGCTTTCTTT. V gene TRBV20-1 combines with J gene TRBJ1-1, with D tentatively TRBD1 (5 bases). Germline V gene data show CDR1 as DFQATT and CDR2 as SNEGSKA (reference sequence). Trimming left V 2 bases short and J 2 bases short, with 18 bases between. CDR3 length equals 16 residues.

This sequence joins TRBV20-1 and TRBJ2-5, with 9 nucleotides matching TRBD2. The CDR3 runs to 11 residues. Germline lookup yields CDR1 DFQATT and CDR2 SNEGSKA (reference sequence). The CDR3 sequence: CSRLAEETQYF. The CDR3 DNA reads as TGCAGCAGACTAGCGGAAGAGACCCAGTACTTC.

The gene calls are TRBV6-2 or TRBV6-3 and TRBJ1-1, with 7 bases that match TRBD1. The CDR3 runs 13 residues. After removal of 7 bases from V and 2 bases from J, the junction contained 4 bases not matched to a gene. The germline V gene has CDR1 MNHEY and CDR2 SVGEGT. This CDR3 reads CASTDRVNTEAFF. CDR3 DNA sequence: TGTGCCAGCACCGACAGGGTAAACACTGAAGCTTTCTTT.

The gene calls are TRBV12-3 or TRBV12-4 and TRBJ1-2; TRBD1 is a possible D gene (5 bases). This CDR3 is built from 15 residues. V was clipped by 6 bases and J by 4 bases, with 18 bases between them. For the CDR3, the DNA is TGTGCCAGCAGAGAAACAGGAGCCACCTTCTATGGCTACACCTTC. This gives the protein CASRETGATFYGYTF.

In this sample, this clonotype turned up many times. The chain couples TRBV7-2 to TRBJ2-2; TRBD2 might be the D (6 bases). The CDR3 has 17 residues. V lost 5 bases and J lost 7, with 23 bases in between. From germline, CDR1 is SGHTA and CDR2 FQGNSA. CDR3 sequence (DNA): TGTGCCAGCAGCCGACCGGGACTCTCCTCTTCCGGCGGGGAGCTGTTTTTT. It codes for CASSRPGLSSSGGELFF.

The chain combines TRBV20-1 with TRBJ2-5; D gene ambiguous. In germline, CDR1 is DFQATT, CDR2 SNEGSKA (reference sequence). V was clipped by 1 base and J by 0 bases, with 9 bases between them. The CDR3 has 14 residues. CDR3: CSARVLVNQETQYF. The DNA of the CDR3 is TGCAGTGCTAGAGTCCTGGTCAACCAAGAGACCCAGTACTTC.

V and J are TRBV6-2 or TRBV6-3 and TRBJ2-4; a weak D match, TRBD1 (6 bases). CDR1 and CDR2 (germline): MNHEY, SVGEGT. V lost 2 bases and J 1 base, leaving 12 bases between the germline ends. The CDR3 is 16 amino acids. This CDR3 reads CASSYDRTGAKNIQYF. In nucleotides, the CDR3 is TGTGCCAGCAGTTACGACAGGACGGGGGCCAAAAACATTCAGTACTTC.

The rearrangement uses TRBV7-9 and TRBJ1-2; D ambiguous. Germline V gene sequence: CDR1 SEHNR, CDR2 FQNEAQ (reference sequence). The ends were cut back, 2 bases at V and 5 bases at J, with 12 bases in the middle. This CDR3 has 14 amino acids. The CDR3, as DNA: TGTGCCAGCAGCTTAAAGGCCACAGCTTATGGCTACACCTTC. This translates into CASSLKATAYGYTF.

This clonotype was observed at least ten times. This chain uses TRBV9 with TRBJ2-1; 7 bases match TRBD2. Germline lookup yields CDR1 SGDLS and CDR2 YYNGEE. V dropped 0 bases and J dropped 4; count of bases not matched to a gene: 7. CDR3 length equals 16 residues. The CDR3 sequence: CASSVGGRGRYNEQFF. The CDR3 nucleotides are TGTGCCAGCAGCGTAGGCGGGAGAGGGCGTTACAATGAGCAGTTCTTC. The variable domain in full, with the rest retrieved from reference TRBV9 and TRBJ2-1, is DSGVTQTPKHLITATGQRVTLRCSPRSGDLSVYWYQQSLDQGLQFLIQYYNGEERAKGNILERFSAQQFPDLHSELNLSSLELGDSALYFCASSVGGRGRYNEQFFGPGTRLTVL.

This clonotype was observed many times. The genes are TRBV12-3 or TRBV12-4 and TRBJ2-7, with 7 positions matching TRBD1. The CDR3 is 13 residues long. The V gene end was trimmed by 6 bases and the J gene end by 4 bases; junction bases not matched to a gene: 6. The CDR3 coding sequence is TGTGCCAGCAGGGTACAGGGGAAGTACGAGCAGTACTTC. Protein sequence: CASRVQGKYEQYF.

This clonotype came up a few times. J is TRBJ2-1 and V is TRBV7-6; 8 bases are a match to TRBD1. V trimming: 2 bases; J trimming: 2 bases; junction bases outside the gene matches: 2. The CDR3 is 15 amino acids. Germline V gene sequence: CDR1 SGHVS, CDR2 FNYEAQ. The CDR3 here is CASSLMTGAYNEQFF. The CDR3 DNA sequence: TGTGCCAGCAGCTTAATGACAGGGGCCTACAATGAGCAGTTCTTC.

This clonotype showed up many times. V gene TRBV3-1 combines with J gene TRBJ2-1, with 8 bases lining up with TRBD2. The CDR3 consists of 14 residues. CDR1 is LGHDT and CDR2 is YNNKEL in the germline V gene (reference sequence). V lost 2 bases to trimming and J lost 5 bases; unmatched junction nucleotides: 2. As DNA, the CDR3 is TGTGCCAGCAGCCAATTGACTAGCGACAATGAGCAGTTCTTC. This translates into CASSQLTSDNEQFF.

This chain connects TRBV6-4 to TRBJ1-2; D perhaps matches TRBD1 (5 bases). Germline V gene lookup returns CDR1 MRHNA and CDR2 SNTAGT. CDR3 length equals 14 residues. V shed 4 bases and J shed 6 bases, with 15 bases lying between them. The CDR3 DNA sequence: TGTGCCAGCAGTGGTTGGTCAGGGAAAAATGGCTACACCTTC. Protein: CASSGWSGKNGYTF.

This chain uses TRBV9 with TRBJ2-2; 10 bases line up with TRBD2. Germline CDR1 and CDR2: SGDLS and YYNGEE. This CDR3 region has 16 residues. V lost 2 bases to trimming and J lost 5 bases; unmatched junction nucleotides: 6. CDR3 residues: CASSVGLAGGTGELFF. The CDR3 nucleotides are TGTGCCAGCAGCGTCGGTTTAGCGGGAGGAACCGGGGAGCTGTTTTTT.